The 25 T cell receptor beta chains presented below share a single source sample, sequenced in a study of radiation and T cells in renal cell carcinoma (dated by TCRdb to about 2020). Read against the paper, the sample's time point label means: blood 2 weeks post-SBRT. Sample treatment or condition, as interpreted from the label and publication: 15 Gy SBRT to primary tumor, nephrectomy 4 weeks later. The library came from the immunoSEQ multiplex PCR assay. TCRdb obtained this table from immuneACCESS and retained in-frame rearrangements with V and J assigned. These tables miss some clones; where compared with another copy, unresolved V genes account for less than half of the shortfall, and the remainder is unexplained. Recorded for this sample are some 120,000 clones; 70% to 90% of them occurred a single time. In total, the top ten clones hold 4.5% to 7.5% of the sample. The source was blood, collected from a patient whose treatment included radiotherapy and nephrectomy. The receptors come from a woman aged 70-85 years with renal cell carcinoma.

The chain links TRBV18 to TRBJ1-2, with 11 bases aligning to TRBD1. V trimming: 2 bases; J trimming: 10 bases; junction bases outside the gene matches: 3. The CDR3 runs to 13 residues. The germline gives CDR1 KGHSH, CDR2 LQKENI. The CDR3 sequence is CASSPGTGGTYTF. The CDR3 coding sequence is TGTGCCAGCTCACCAGGGACAGGGGGAACCTACACCTTC. Variable domain in full (rest from reference TRBV18 and TRBJ1-2): NAGVMQNPRHLVRRRGQEARLRCSPMKGHSHVYWYRQLPEEGLKFMVYLQKENIIDESGMPKERFSAEFPKEGPSILRIQQVVRGDSAAYFCASSPGTGGTYTFGSGTRLTVV.

In this sample, this clone turned up once. The chain uses TRBV5-1 and TRBJ1-6; no clear D. There are 15 residues in the CDR3. V was clipped by 0 bases and J by 9 bases, with 13 bases between them. Per germline, CDR1 SGHRS and CDR2 YFSETQ. In nucleotides, the CDR3 is TGCGCCAGCAGCTTGGTTGGCTCACGGGGTTCACCCCTCCACTTT. Translated, it gives CASSLVGSRGSPLHF.

This chain joins TRBV6-6 and TRBJ1-3; 7 positions agree with TRBD1. Germline values: CDR1 MNHNY, CDR2 SVGAGI (reference sequence). The CDR3 spans 16 residues. J lost 8 bases, V lost 2 bases, and 12 bases had no gene match. This CDR3 is CASSYRGGAGLDTIYF. Written as DNA, the CDR3 is TGTGCCAGCAGTTACAGAGGGGGCGCGGGTCTCGACACCATATATTTT.

The genes are TRBV7-2 and TRBJ2-1; D unresolved. Trimming stripped 1 base from V and 5 bases from J, with 6 bases between. This CDR3 has 13 residues. CDR1 is SGHTA and CDR2 is FQGNSA in the germline V gene. The CDR3 protein is CASSLGLNNEQFF. The CDR3 DNA sequence: TGTGCCAGCAGCTTAGGGTTAAACAATGAGCAGTTCTTC.

Notes on this clone: The sample holds other DNA sequences that translate to the same CDR3. V is TRBV5-1 and J is TRBJ1-5, with 9 bases aligning to TRBD1. After removal of 1 base from V and 2 bases from J, the junction contained 1 base not matched to a gene. The CDR3 is 15 amino acids. From germline, CDR1 is SGHRS and CDR2 YFSETQ. The CDR3 nucleotides read TGCGCCAGCAGCTTGCGGACAGGGGGCAATCAGCCCCAGCATTTT. Its protein is CASSLRTGGNQPQHF.

This clone was detected only a few times. The V call is TRBV2, the J call TRBJ1-2, with a tentative D call TRBD1 (5 bases). This CDR3 has 12 residues. V shed 6 bases and J shed 8 bases, with 13 bases lying between them. Germline CDR1 SNHLY, CDR2 FYNNEI. The CDR3 loop reads CASSQGLGGYTF. In DNA form, the CDR3 reads TGTGCCAGCAGCCAGGGCCTGGGAGGCTACACCTTC. The full variable domain, with the rest looked up from reference TRBV2 and TRBJ1-2, is EPEVTQTPSHQVTQMGQEVILRCVPISNHLYFYWYRQILGQKVEFLVSFYNNEISEKSEIFDDQFSVERPDGSNFTLKIRSTKLEDSAMYFCASSQGLGGYTFGSGTRLTVV.

The chain employs TRBV7-8 and TRBJ1-1; D not certain. CDR3 size: 16 residues. V was clipped by 1 base and J by 2 bases, with 14 bases between them. Germline CDR1 SGHVS, CDR2 FQNEAQ. CDR3 residues: CASSLGAVGFNTEAFF. The CDR3 coding sequence is TGTGCCAGCAGCTTAGGGGCCGTGGGCTTCAACACTGAAGCTTTCTTT.

V is TRBV27 and J is TRBJ2-7, with 7 bases matching TRBD2. The ends lost 10 bases at V and 2 bases at J; junction bases unmatched: 8. In germline, CDR1 is MNHEY, CDR2 SMNVEV (reference sequence). There are 13 residues in the CDR3. CDR3 DNA sequence: TGTGCCACCTCGCGGGGGTCCACCTACGAGCAGTACTTC. It encodes CATSRGSTYEQYF.

This clone occurred once. This same CDR3 is encoded by further DNA sequences in the sample. This chain connects TRBV9 to TRBJ1-1; D is perhaps TRBD1 (6 bases). CDR3 size: 12 residues. V lost 0 bases, J lost 8 bases, and 8 bases lay in between. In germline, CDR1 is SGDLS, CDR2 YYNGEE. CDR3 loop: CASSVGGAEAFF. The CDR3, as DNA: TGTGCCAGCAGCGTAGGGGGGGCCGAAGCTTTCTTT.

The rearrangement joins TRBV14 to TRBJ1-2; tentatively, D is TRBD1 (6 bases). The V gene's germline CDR1 is SGHDN and CDR2 FVKESK. The CDR3 runs 14 residues. V was pared by 6 bases and J by 3 bases, with 14 bases between. CDR3 sequence: CASRLQGVDYGYTF. The CDR3 DNA reads TGTGCCAGCAGACTACAGGGAGTCGACTATGGCTACACCTTC.

The rearrangement links TRBV28 to TRBJ1-2; no clear D. The germline V gene encodes CDR1 MDHEN and CDR2 SYDVKM. V was pared by 3 bases and J by 2 bases, with 10 bases between. This CDR3 spans 14 amino acids. In DNA, the CDR3 is TGTGCCAGCAGTTTGGTAGCGTACAACTATGGCTACACCTTC. This encodes CASSLVAYNYGYTF.

The chain carries TRBV5-1 and TRBJ2-1; D assignment may be TRBD1 or TRBD2 (5 bases each). The CDR3 runs to 14 residues. CDR1 is SGHRS, CDR2 YFSETQ, per germline. V shed 4 bases and J shed 2 bases, with 10 bases lying between them. The CDR3 sequence: CASSEGITYNEQFF. Written as DNA, the CDR3 is TGCGCCAGCAGCGAGGGGATAACCTACAATGAGCAGTTCTTC.

This clone was seen once. The chain has TRBV5-1 and TRBJ2-1; 8 nucleotides line up with TRBD2. CDR3 size: 14 residues. Germline lookup yields CDR1 SGHRS and CDR2 YFSETQ. Trimming removed 4 bases from V and 7 bases from J; junction bases left unmatched: 7. The DNA for the CDR3 is TGCGCCAGCAGCCTGCGGGGGGTTGGAAATGAGCAGTTCTTC. As protein: CASSLRGVGNEQFF.

The chain couples TRBV4-1 to TRBJ2-3, with TRBD2 identical over 8 bases. Looked up from germline, CDR1 is MGHRA and CDR2 is YSYEKL. The junction had 4 bases not matched to a gene; V was cut back by 1 base and J by 4 bases. This CDR3 region has 15 residues. This chain's CDR3 is CASSQAGGPADTQYF. Here the CDR3 DNA reads TGCGCCAGCAGCCAAGCGGGGGGGCCGGCAGATACGCAGTATTTT.

The chain has TRBV6-6 and TRBJ2-4; TRBD1 matches at 8 bases. CDR3 length: 16 residues. Germline trimming cut 6 bases from V and 7 bases from J; bases unmatched to any gene: 14. Germline CDR1 MNHNY, CDR2 SVGAGI (reference sequence). The CDR3 reads CASSPPSTGEVNIQYF. The CDR3, as DNA: TGTGCCAGCAGCCCCCCGTCGACAGGGGAGGTGAACATTCAGTACTTC.

V gene TRBV9 combines with J gene TRBJ1-1; D is perhaps TRBD1 (6 bases). CDR1 is SGDLS and CDR2 is YYNGEE in the germline V gene. This CDR3 comprises 17 residues. V shed 4 bases and J shed 0 bases, with 19 bases lying between them. The CDR3 spells CASSPTGGRVLNTEAFF. CDR3 coding DNA: TGTGCCAGCAGCCCCACGGGGGGCCGGGTCCTGAACACTGAAGCTTTCTTT.

This chain connects TRBV7-3 to TRBJ1-1, with D maybe TRBD1 (5 bases). The CDR3 sequence is 15 residues long. Per germline, CDR1 SGHTA and CDR2 FQGTGA. V lost 5 bases and J lost 3, with 16 bases in between. CDR3 residues: CASSPGGVGDTEAFF. Written as DNA, the CDR3 is TGTGCCAGCAGCCCCGGCGGGGTAGGGGACACTGAAGCTTTCTTT.

This chain joins TRBV12-5 and TRBJ2-7; D gene unclear. V lost 4 bases, J lost 3 bases, and 10 bases lay in between. The CDR3 has 13 residues. Per the germline V gene, CDR1 is LGHNT and CDR2 is FRNRAP. The CDR3 sequence is CASGSVNSYEQYF. The CDR3 bases are TGTGCTAGTGGTTCGGTAAACAGCTACGAGCAGTACTTC.

This clone appeared once. The chain couples TRBV7-2 to TRBJ2-3; 7 bases fit TRBD1. Unmatched junction bases numbered 5, after V lost 1 base and J lost 1 base. This CDR3 contains 16 residues. Per the germline V gene, CDR1 is SGHTA and CDR2 is FQGNSA. For the CDR3, the DNA is TGTGCCAGCAGCTTAGGACAGGGCCTAGGCACAGATACGCAGTATTTT. Amino acid sequence: CASSLGQGLGTDTQYF.

The gene calls are TRBV6-6 and TRBJ1-6; TRBD1 might be the D (5 bases). Germline V gene sequence: CDR1 MNHNY, CDR2 SVGAGI (reference sequence). The CDR3 sequence is 14 residues long. Trimming stripped 5 bases from V and 9 bases from J, with 14 bases between. CDR3 DNA: TGTGCCAGCAGTACCGGGGCAGACACTTCACCCCTCCACTTT. Protein sequence: CASSTGADTSPLHF.

The J gene is TRBJ1-2, the V gene TRBV5-4; D remains unclear. Trimming cost V 0 bases and J 5 bases, with 8 bases left between them. The germline CDR1 and CDR2 sequences are SGHNT and YYREEE (reference sequence). This CDR3 is 13 amino acids long. This chain's CDR3 is CASSLAQRYGYTF. The DNA of the CDR3 is TGTGCCAGCAGCTTGGCCCAGAGGTATGGCTACACCTTC.

The chain joins TRBV18 to TRBJ2-7, with D maybe TRBD1 (6 bases). CDR3 size: 13 residues. Germline V gives CDR1 KGHSH, CDR2 LQKENI. The germline V and J ends were trimmed by 3 bases and 3 bases, with 9 bases remaining between them. Here the CDR3 reads CASSPEQGYEQYF. The CDR3 DNA follows: TGTGCCAGCTCACCTGAACAGGGCTACGAGCAGTACTTC. Filled out from reference TRBV18 and TRBJ2-7, the complete variable domain reads NAGVMQNPRHLVRRRGQEARLRCSPMKGHSHVYWYRQLPEEGLKFMVYLQKENIIDESGMPKERFSAEFPKEGPSILRIQQVVRGDSAAYFCASSPEQGYEQYFGPGTRLTVT.

The V and J genes are TRBV10-1 and TRBJ1-6; D is ambiguous. Germline CDR1 reads WNHNN; CDR2 reads SYGVQD (reference sequence). The CDR3 is 14 amino acids. Trimming pared 4 bases from V and 7 bases from J, leaving 11 bases between. The CDR3 DNA follows: TGCGCCAGCAGTGTCCGGGATTGGAATTCACCCCTCCACTTT. Its translation: CASSVRDWNSPLHF.

The chain employs TRBV4-3 and TRBJ2-3; 9 bases fit TRBD2. The CDR3 runs 21 residues. Germline trimming cut 0 bases from V and 3 bases from J; bases unmatched to any gene: 19. CDR1 is LGHNA, CDR2 YSLEER, per germline. The chain's CDR3 is CASSQETPTPGLAGTTDTQYF. DNA of the CDR3: TGCGCCAGCAGCCAAGAAACCCCCACCCCCGGCCTAGCGGGGACGACAGATACGCAGTATTTT.

In DNA form, the CDR3 reads TGTGCCAGCAGCTTGGGACAGGGGATCAATCAGCCCCAGCATTTT. It specifies CASSLGQGINQPQHF. This chain joins TRBV7-6 and TRBJ1-5; TRBD1 agrees at 10 bases. Germline lookup yields CDR1 SGHVS and CDR2 FNYEAQ. J was trimmed by 3 bases and V by 3 bases; bases with no gene match: 2. The CDR3 totals 15 residues.